One and the same sample provided the 32 T cell receptor beta chains below, sequenced in a study of T cell responses to AZD1222 COVID-19 vaccine. TCRdb keeps only in-frame clones here, not all; method: immunoSEQ multiplex PCR. Of fewer than 200,000 clones in the sample, roughly 92% are singletons; the top ten hold about 1.6%. Sequenced material: peripheral blood, taken on day 0 of AZD1222 vaccination. These receptors all stem from an adult in good health.

V usage is TRBV5-6 and J usage is TRBJ2-4, with TRBD2 matching 7 bases. This CDR3 has 15 amino acids. The germline gives CDR1 SGHDT, CDR2 YYEEEE. Trimming at V came to 0 bases and at J to 9 bases, leaving 9 bases not matched to a gene. The DNA of the CDR3 is TGTGCCAGCAGCTTGGTTCCTGACGGGGGGAGCATTCAGTACTTC. Its protein is CASSLVPDGGSIQYF.

This sequence joins TRBV18 and TRBJ2-5; D perhaps matches TRBD1 (6 bases). Germline V lookup: CDR1 KGHSH, CDR2 LQKENI. V lost 3 bases to trimming and J lost 3 bases, with 11 bases between them. CDR3 length: 14 residues. The CDR3 here is CASSPTGPKETQYF. CDR3 sequence (DNA): TGTGCCAGCTCACCGACAGGACCTAAAGAGACCCAGTACTTC.

The chain's CDR3 is CASSQERRNTEAFF. CDR3 coding DNA: TGTGCCAGCAGCCAAGAAAGGCGGAACACTGAAGCTTTCTTT. The chain carries TRBV14 and TRBJ1-1; no reliable D call. CDR3 length: 14 residues. The V and J ends lost 0 bases and 1 base respectively, with 6 bases between them. Germline V CDR1 and CDR2: SGHDN, FVKESK. The variable domain in full, completed from reference TRBV14 and TRBJ1-1, reads EAGVTQFPSHSVIEKGQTVTLRCDPISGHDNLYWYRRVMGKEIKFLLHFVKESKQDESGMPNNRFLAERTGGTYSTLKVQPAELEDSGVYFCASSQERRNTEAFFGQGTRLTVV.

This chain joins TRBV6-6 and TRBJ1-4; 7 bases align to TRBD1. Germline V gene data show CDR1 as MNHNY and CDR2 as SVGAGI (reference sequence). CDR3 size: 16 residues. Trimming removed 2 bases from V and 4 bases from J; junction bases left unmatched: 7. The CDR3 sequence: CASSYAQGVGNEKLFF. In DNA form, the CDR3 reads TGTGCCAGCAGTTACGCCCAGGGGGTCGGTAATGAAAAACTGTTTTTT.

The rearrangement uses TRBV2 and TRBJ1-5; D unresolved. The V gene's germline CDR1 is SNHLY and CDR2 FYNNEI. This CDR3 has 13 amino acids. Trimming cost V 4 bases and J 6 bases, with 10 bases left between them. The CDR3 loop is CASSVGLGQPQHF. The CDR3 coding sequence is TGTGCCAGCAGTGTCGGGTTGGGTCAGCCCCAGCATTTT.

V gene TRBV19 combines with J gene TRBJ2-1, with 12 positions matching TRBD2. V shed 3 bases, J shed 4 bases, and the junction held 4 bases outside the gene matches. The CDR3 is 16 residues long. Germline CDR1 and CDR2: LNHDA and SQIVND (reference sequence). For the CDR3, the DNA is TGTGCCAGTAGTATTCTAGCGGGAGGGAGATACAATGAGCAGTTCTTC. Translating gives CASSILAGGRYNEQFF. The full variable domain, in which reference TRBV19 and TRBJ2-1 provide the parts outside the CDR3, is DGGITQSPKYLFRKEGQNVTLSCEQNLNHDAMYWYRQDPGQGLRLIYYSQIVNDFQKGDIAEGYSVSREKKESFPLTVTSAQKNPTAFYLCASSILAGGRYNEQFFGPGTRLTVL.

The chain combines TRBV27 with TRBJ1-3; D remains unclear. The V gene's germline CDR1 is MNHEY and CDR2 SMNVEV (reference sequence). This CDR3 spans 15 amino acids. Trimming pared 2 bases from V and 3 bases from J, leaving 11 bases between. CDR3 sequence (DNA): TGTGCCAGCAGTTTAAAGGGCTTGATTGGAAACACCATATATTTT. This gives the protein CASSLKGLIGNTIYF.

V usage is TRBV7-9 and J usage is TRBJ2-3, with D unresolved. This CDR3 is 13 amino acids long. Trimming stripped 5 bases from V and 2 bases from J, with 8 bases between. Germline V gene lookup returns CDR1 SEHNR and CDR2 FQNEAQ (reference sequence). In nucleotides, the CDR3 is TGTGCCAGCAGCCCTAGGGTCACAGATACGCAGTATTTT. It is translated as CASSPRVTDTQYF.

This rearrangement joins TRBV5-1 to TRBJ2-3, with TRBD2 identical over 11 bases. The germline V gene has CDR1 SGHRS and CDR2 YFSETQ. There are 16 residues in the CDR3. J lost 9 bases, V lost 3 bases, and 12 bases had no gene match. CDR3 in amino acids: CASSSTTSGGLLTQYF. The CDR3, as DNA: TGCGCCAGCAGCTCGACTACTAGCGGGGGCCTCCTAACGCAGTATTTT.

With regard to this clone: This sample includes further DNA sequences coding for the same CDR3. This chain uses TRBV18 with TRBJ1-1; no reliable D call. Germline assignment: CDR1 KGHSH and CDR2 LQKENI. There are 11 residues in the CDR3. Trimming pared 6 bases from V and 1 base from J, leaving 3 bases between. The CDR3 DNA reads TGTGCCAGCTCGCAGAACACTGAAGCTTTCTTT. It codes for CASSQNTEAFF.

The chain couples TRBV6-5 to TRBJ2-7; either TRBD1 or TRBD2 may fit D (5 bases each). This CDR3 region has 14 residues. CDR1 MNHEY and CDR2 SVGAGI come from the germline V gene. Trimming shortened V by 5 bases and J by 0 bases, and 11 bases separated the two germline ends. As DNA, the CDR3 is TGTGCCAGCAGTAGGGCAGGGAGCTCCTACGAGCAGTACTTC. Its protein product is CASSRAGSSYEQYF.

The chain employs TRBV2 and TRBJ2-5, with D perhaps matching TRBD1 or TRBD2 (5 bases each). The CDR3 totals 14 residues. V lost 3 bases to trimming and J lost 4 bases, with 12 bases between them. The V gene's germline CDR1 is SNHLY and CDR2 FYNNEI. The CDR3 reads CASSEGLRGETQYF. The CDR3 coding sequence is TGTGCCAGCAGTGAGGGGTTGAGGGGAGAGACCCAGTACTTC.

The chain recombines TRBV2 with TRBJ2-7; D is possibly TRBD1 (6 bases). The CDR3 covers 15 residues. Trimming removed 8 bases from V and 0 bases from J, with 17 bases in between. Germline V CDR1 and CDR2: SNHLY, FYNNEI. The DNA for the CDR3 is TGTGCCAGCGGGCCCCAGGGGTCGGTCTCCTACGAGCAGTACTTC. Translated, it gives CASGPQGSVSYEQYF.

This clone was seen a few times. The chain carries TRBV7-9 and TRBJ2-7, with 10 nucleotides matching TRBD1. The length of the CDR3 is 14 residues. Germline CDR1 and CDR2: SEHNR and FQNEAQ (reference sequence). Unmatched junction bases numbered 3, after V lost 1 base and J lost 6 bases. CDR3 residues: CASSLGDRGREQYF. In DNA, the CDR3 is TGTGCCAGCAGCTTAGGAGACAGGGGGCGCGAGCAGTACTTC.

In nucleotides, the CDR3 is TGTGCCAGCAGCTTACAGAATGTCGGGGAGCTGTTTTTT. Translating gives CASSLQNVGELFF. V is TRBV7-3 and J is TRBJ2-2; D is unresolved. This CDR3 has 13 amino acids. Germline CDR1 reads SGHTA; CDR2 reads FQGTGA. V was clipped by 2 bases and J by 7 bases, with 8 bases between them.

The chain joins TRBV5-4 to TRBJ1-2; the D gene is possibly TRBD1 (5 bases). V shed 1 base and J shed 5 bases, with 6 bases lying between them. The germline V gene encodes CDR1 SGHNT and CDR2 YYREEE (reference sequence). The CDR3 contains 12 residues. CDR3 nucleotides: TGTGCCAGCAGCTTGCACAGGTATGGCTACACCTTC. Its translation: CASSLHRYGYTF.

The chain links TRBV19 to TRBJ1-5; TRBD1 is a possible D gene (6 bases). The length of the CDR3 is 15 residues. The V and J ends lost 2 bases and 2 bases respectively, with 10 bases between them. CDR1 LNHDA and CDR2 SQIVND come from the germline V gene (reference sequence). CDR3 coding DNA: TGTGCCAGTAGTATATCGGGGGGCGGCAATCAGCCCCAGCATTTT. It specifies CASSISGGGNQPQHF.

This chain links TRBV15 with TRBJ2-3; D not resolved. Trimming took 1 base from V and 0 from J, leaving 11 bases between them. CDR1 and CDR2 from the germline V gene are LNHNV and YYDKDF (reference sequence). The CDR3 has 16 amino acids. This CDR3 is CATSRAGRSSTDTQYF. The CDR3 coding sequence is TGTGCCACCAGCAGAGCTGGCAGGTCTAGCACAGATACGCAGTATTTT.

The chain carries TRBV7-9 and TRBJ2-7; D gene unclear. Germline-derived CDR1 and CDR2 are SEHNR and FQNEAQ (reference sequence). V lost 4 bases and J 2 bases, leaving 15 bases between the germline ends. This CDR3 region has 15 residues. The CDR3: CASSSRAGSTYEQYF. The CDR3 DNA is TGTGCCAGCAGCTCACGGGCAGGCAGCACCTACGAGCAGTACTTC.

The chain has TRBV6-4 and TRBJ2-1; 13 bases fit TRBD2. Looked up from germline, CDR1 is MRHNA and CDR2 is SNTAGT. This CDR3 is built from 16 residues. The ends lost 4 bases at V and 7 bases at J; junction bases unmatched: 7. In DNA form, the CDR3 reads TGTGCCAGCAGTGGCCAGGGGACTAGCGGGAAGAATGAGCAGTTCTTC. Its protein is CASSGQGTSGKNEQFF.

The V gene is TRBV3-1 (or the pseudogene TRBV3-2), the J gene TRBJ1-2, with D perhaps matching TRBD1 (6 bases). The CDR3 runs 15 residues. Germline assignment: CDR1 LGHDT and CDR2 YNNKEL (reference sequence). The V and J ends lost 0 bases and 4 bases respectively, with 12 bases between them. The CDR3 DNA follows: TGTGCCAGCAGCCAAGATCGGGGGCGCAGCTATGGCTACACCTTC. It encodes CASSQDRGRSYGYTF.

The gene calls are TRBV6-4 and TRBJ2-3; D is unclear. Trimming shortened V by 0 bases and J by 1 base, and 14 bases separated the two germline ends. Looked up from germline, CDR1 is MRHNA and CDR2 is SNTAGT. The length of the CDR3 is 17 residues. CDR3 in amino acids: CASSDSSSNAGTDTQYF. The CDR3 nucleotides read TGTGCCAGCAGTGACTCGTCCAGTAACGCCGGCACAGATACGCAGTATTTT.

V gene TRBV29-1 combines with J gene TRBJ2-3; 10 nucleotides align to TRBD2. The trim removed 7 bases at V and 1 base at J, leaving 2 bases unmatched. Germline values: CDR1 SQVTM, CDR2 ANQGSEA. This CDR3 is built from 13 residues. CDR3 loop: CSALAGGTDTQYF. CDR3 sequence (DNA): TGCAGCGCCCTAGCGGGGGGCACAGATACGCAGTATTTT.

This chain uses TRBV6-5 with TRBJ2-1, with D unclear. The V gene lost 2 bases and the J gene lost 5 bases, with 10 bases spanning the gap. Germline CDR1 MNHEY, CDR2 SVGAGI. The CDR3 totals 14 residues. The CDR3 coding sequence is TGTGCCAGCAGTTACCTCCTCGGAAACAATGAGCAGTTCTTC. Its translation is CASSYLLGNNEQFF.

This clone was found once. The chain uses TRBV27 and TRBJ2-1; no clear D. Trimming pared 5 bases from V and 5 bases from J, leaving 4 bases between. The CDR3 has 11 residues. Germline V CDR1 and CDR2: MNHEY, SMNVEV (reference sequence). CDR3 DNA: TGTGCCAGCAGTAAAAACAATGAGCAGTTCTTC. Translated: CASSKNNEQFF.

V and J are TRBV6-2 or TRBV6-3 and TRBJ1-1; perhaps TRBD1 as D (6 bases). The CDR3 is 15 residues long. Per germline, CDR1 MNHEY and CDR2 SVGEGT. V gave up 0 bases and J gave up 4 bases, with 12 bases separating them. In nucleotides, the CDR3 is TGTGCCAGCAGTTACTCAGGAGGGGGTGGCACTGAAGCTTTCTTT. The encoded protein is CASSYSGGGGTEAFF.

The DNA for the CDR3 is TGTGCCAGCAGCCAACCCGAGTATACGTCATTGCAACCGGGACAGGGAACAGTTGCCTACGAGCAGTACTTC. This encodes CASSQPEYTSLQPGQGTVAYEQYF. This chain joins TRBV4-2 and TRBJ2-7; 9 bases match TRBD1. CDR3 size: 24 residues. Trimming cost V 2 bases and J 2 bases; bases outside gene matches: 31. Germline assignment: CDR1 LGHNA and CDR2 YNFKEQ.

The rearrangement uses TRBV5-1 and TRBJ1-3; D may be TRBD1 (6 bases). The CDR3 contains 16 residues. Germline assignment: CDR1 SGHRS and CDR2 YFSETQ. Trimming took 0 bases from V and 4 from J, leaving 14 bases between them. CDR3: CASSLVGQTGGNTIYF. CDR3 DNA: TGCGCCAGCAGCTTGGTGGGACAAACGGGAGGAAACACCATATATTTT. Combining the CDR3 with reference TRBV5-1 and TRBJ1-3 gives the whole variable domain KAGVTQTPRYLIKTRGQQVTLSCSPISGHRSVSWYQQTPGQGLQFLFEYFSETQRNKGNFPGRFSGRQFSNSRSEMNVSTLELGDSALYLCASSLVGQTGGNTIYFGEGSWLTVV.

DNA for the CDR3: TGTGCCATCAGTGAGGCCTTTAATCAGCCCCAGCATTTT. It codes for CAISEAFNQPQHF. V is TRBV10-3 and J is TRBJ1-5; D is undetermined. CDR1 is ENHRY and CDR2 is SYGVKD in the germline V gene. This CDR3 is 13 amino acids long. V lost 2 bases and J 4 bases, leaving 6 bases between the germline ends.

This clone has only one observation. The J gene is TRBJ2-5, the V gene TRBV30; D possibly uses TRBD1 or TRBD2 (5 bases each). From germline, CDR1 is GTSNPN and CDR2 SVGIG (reference sequence). This CDR3 region has 14 residues. Trimming took 0 bases from V and 4 from J, leaving 12 bases between them. CDR3 protein: CAWSVLGVSETQYF. In DNA form, the CDR3 reads TGTGCCTGGAGTGTACTAGGGGTATCAGAGACCCAGTACTTC.

The genes are TRBV19 and TRBJ1-5; no definite D call. The CDR3 loop spans 13 amino acids. The ends were cut back, 3 bases at V and 4 bases at J, with 7 bases in the middle. Germline CDR1 reads LNHDA; CDR2 reads SQIVND (reference sequence). The CDR3 DNA reads as TGTGCCAGTAGTATTTTTCGAAATCAGCCCCAGCATTTT. Amino acid sequence: CASSIFRNQPQHF.

V usage is TRBV19 and J usage is TRBJ2-3, with D hard to call. The ends were cut back, 2 bases at V and 6 bases at J, with 12 bases in the middle. Per the germline V gene, CDR1 is LNHDA and CDR2 is SQIVND (reference sequence). CDR3 length equals 14 residues. The CDR3 spells CASSISHPGDTQYF. In nucleotides, the CDR3 is TGTGCCAGTAGTATAAGTCACCCCGGGGATACGCAGTATTTT. Using reference TRBV19 and TRBJ2-3 for the parts outside the CDR3, the full variable domain is DGGITQSPKYLFRKEGQNVTLSCEQNLNHDAMYWYRQDPGQGLRLIYYSQIVNDFQKGDIAEGYSVSREKKESFPLTVTSAQKNPTAFYLCASSISHPGDTQYFGPGTRLTVL.